Shown below are 31 T cell receptor beta chains from a single sample sequenced in a study of long-term antiretroviral therapy in people with HIV. The immunoSEQ assay was v3.0, run at survey level. Assay: immunoSEQ multiplex PCR; the TCRdb copy retains only in-frame clones and omits some. Of tens of thousands of clones in the sample, around 88% were seen once. The sequencing here drew on unsorted PBMCs, taken about 4.5 years after starting antiretroviral therapy. All receptors derive from a man younger than 45 with HIV.

The chain's CDR3 is CASSLAGAGDTIYF. DNA of the CDR3: TGTGCCAGCAGCCTCGCGGGGGCCGGGGACACCATATATTTT. V and J are TRBV7-2 and TRBJ1-3; tentative D call: TRBD1 (6 bases). V shed 5 bases and J shed 8 bases, with 16 bases lying between them. Germline V gene data show CDR1 as SGHTA and CDR2 as FQGNSA. CDR3 size: 14 residues.

The genes are TRBV30 and TRBJ2-6; unclear D gene. Deletions cut 0 bases from V and 0 bases from J, with 6 bases between. The CDR3 runs to 15 residues. CDR1 is GTSNPN, CDR2 SVGIG, per germline (reference sequence). The CDR3 region is CAWSVGSSGANVLTF. For the CDR3, the DNA is TGTGCCTGGAGTGTTGGGTCCTCTGGGGCCAACGTCCTGACTTTC.

The chain links TRBV11-1 to TRBJ1-6; D gene ambiguous. Germline loops: CDR1 SGHAT, CDR2 FQDESV (reference sequence). CDR3 length: 13 amino acids. V dropped 6 bases and J dropped 8 bases, with 11 bases sitting between them. The CDR3 region is CASSDGLDSPLHF. The CDR3 DNA sequence: TGTGCCAGCAGTGATGGACTCGATTCACCCCTCCACTTT.

The chain joins TRBV6-6 to TRBJ1-5; D is undetermined. The CDR3 runs 14 residues. Looked up from germline, CDR1 is MNHNY and CDR2 is SVGAGI (reference sequence). The V and J ends lost 2 bases and 2 bases respectively, with 7 bases between them. CDR3 sequence reads: CASSYAGGNQPQHF. In DNA, the CDR3 is TGTGCCAGCAGTTACGCCGGAGGCAATCAGCCCCAGCATTTT.

The chain is built from TRBV2 and TRBJ1-1, with a weak D call TRBD1 (5 bases). CDR3 length: 16 amino acids. Germline loops: CDR1 SNHLY, CDR2 FYNNEI. Trimming left V 6 bases short and J 1 base short, with 18 bases between. DNA of the CDR3: TGTGCCAGCAGGGGGGGGATTGGTCGATCGAACACTGAAGCTTTCTTT. It translates to CASRGGIGRSNTEAFF.

The V call is TRBV10-3, the J call TRBJ2-7, with D maybe TRBD1 (5 bases). CDR1 is ENHRY and CDR2 is SYGVKD in the germline V gene. Trimming removed 6 bases from V and 2 bases from J, with 11 bases in between. The CDR3 consists of 13 residues. The CDR3 here is CAIRTGHTYEQYF. The CDR3 nucleotides are TGTGCCATCAGGACCGGACATACCTACGAGCAGTACTTC.

This chain connects TRBV19 to TRBJ2-7; D gene unclear. Germline lookup yields CDR1 LNHDA and CDR2 SQIVND (reference sequence). V lost 0 bases to trimming and J lost 0 bases, with 9 bases between them. This CDR3 has 15 residues. This CDR3 reads CASSIDRRDSYEQYF. The CDR3 nucleotides read TGTGCCAGTAGTATAGATCGAAGGGACTCCTACGAGCAGTACTTC.

This chain connects TRBV19 to TRBJ1-2; 9 positions match TRBD1. The CDR3 length is 13 residues. Unmatched junction bases numbered 1, after V lost 8 bases and J lost 0 bases. The germline CDR1 and CDR2 sequences are LNHDA and SQIVND (reference sequence). The CDR3 nucleotides are TGTGCCAGTGGGACAGGGTCTAACTATGGCTACACCTTC. It specifies CASGTGSNYGYTF.

The gene calls are TRBV2 and TRBJ1-5; no definite D call. The CDR3 is made up of 15 amino acids. Trimming left V 1 base short and J 1 base short, with 8 bases between. The V gene's germline CDR1 is SNHLY and CDR2 FYNNEI. The CDR3 region is CASSEGATSNQPQHF. The CDR3 DNA follows: TGTGCCAGCAGTGAAGGGGCGACGAGCAATCAGCCCCAGCATTTT.

This chain links TRBV5-1 with TRBJ1-2; 7 bases line up with TRBD1. J was trimmed by 7 bases and V by 3 bases; bases with no gene match: 3. The CDR3 is 12 residues long. The germline CDR1 and CDR2 sequences are SGHRS and YFSETQ. CDR3 region: CASSSQGSGYTF. As DNA, the CDR3 is TGCGCCAGCAGCTCACAGGGGAGTGGCTACACCTTC.

The chain recombines TRBV7-9 with TRBJ2-7, with D perhaps matching TRBD1 or TRBD2 (5 bases each). The CDR3 length is 14 residues. Germline-derived CDR1 and CDR2 are SEHNR and FQNEAQ (reference sequence). Trimming pared 1 base from V and 2 bases from J, leaving 9 bases between. CDR3 DNA: TGTGCCAGCAGCTTAGGGGACGGGCCCTACGAGCAGTACTTC. Amino acid sequence: CASSLGDGPYEQYF.

CDR3 in DNA: TGCGCCAGCAGCCAAGCCGTCCTCTCCACGCAGTATTTT. It yields the protein CASSQAVLSTQYF. This chain links TRBV4-3 with TRBJ2-3, with unresolved D. In germline, CDR1 is LGHNA, CDR2 YSLEER. This CDR3 region has 13 residues. V was cut by 1 base and J by 9 bases, with 11 bases left in between.

The chain uses TRBV6-5 and TRBJ2-2; possibly TRBD1 for D (5 bases). The CDR3 consists of 14 residues. Germline CDR1 MNHEY, CDR2 SVGAGI. V was shortened by 6 bases and J by 3 bases, with 11 bases between the two germline ends. CDR3 coding DNA: TGTGCCAGCAGACCCAGGGTTTACACCGGGGAGCTGTTTTTT. Protein: CASRPRVYTGELFF.

The chain employs TRBV11-2 and TRBJ2-2, with a tentative D call TRBD1 (5 bases). Germline V gene data show CDR1 as SGHAT and CDR2 as FQNNGV. V was trimmed by 5 bases and J by 8 bases, leaving 15 bases between them. The CDR3 covers 14 residues. The CDR3 protein is CASSLSTGSGELFF. The DNA of the CDR3 is TGTGCCAGCAGCCTTTCTACAGGTTCTGGGGAGCTGTTTTTT.

The rearrangement uses TRBV5-1 and TRBJ1-6; tentatively, D is TRBD1 (5 bases). V lost 0 bases and J lost 7, with 5 bases in between. Germline V gene sequence: CDR1 SGHRS, CDR2 YFSETQ. This CDR3 contains 13 residues. Here the CDR3 DNA reads TGCGCCAGCAGCTTGGGACAGAATTCACCCCTCCACTTT. It specifies CASSLGQNSPLHF.

The V gene is TRBV27, the J gene TRBJ1-6; D gene unclear. Germline V gives CDR1 MNHEY, CDR2 SMNVEV (reference sequence). There are 13 residues in the CDR3. V lost 7 bases, J lost 4 bases, and 8 bases lay in between. The CDR3 is CASTRAYNSPLHF. In nucleotides, the CDR3 is TGTGCCAGCACCCGGGCATATAATTCACCCCTCCACTTT.

This clone was seen just once. The gene calls are TRBV9 and TRBJ2-7; D may match TRBD1 or TRBD2 (5 bases each). CDR1 is SGDLS, CDR2 YYNGEE, per germline. The V end was cut by 2 bases, the J end by 2 bases, with 14 bases between. This CDR3 is built from 15 residues. The CDR3: CASSVGDGAPYEQYF. The DNA for the CDR3 is TGTGCCAGCAGCGTTGGGGACGGGGCCCCCTACGAGCAGTACTTC.

This chain connects TRBV27 to TRBJ2-1; 15 nucleotides line up with TRBD2. Germline V gene data show CDR1 as MNHEY and CDR2 as SMNVEV (reference sequence). Trimming took 11 bases from V and 8 from J; bases not matched to a gene: 4. The CDR3 length is 13 residues. The CDR3 coding sequence is TGTGCCGCTAGGACTAGCGGGAGGGATGAGCAGTTCTTC. Translated: CAARTSGRDEQFF.

V gene TRBV18 combines with J gene TRBJ1-5; tentative D call: TRBD1 (5 bases). CDR1 is KGHSH, CDR2 LQKENI, per germline. This CDR3 comprises 15 residues. With 6 bases removed from V and 7 bases from J, the gap between germline ends came to 19 bases. CDR3 in DNA: TGTGCCAGCTCGGCCCGGGGGGAGTCAGGGCAGCCCCAGCATTTT. Translating gives CASSARGESGQPQHF. The whole variable domain, remainder taken from reference TRBV18 and TRBJ1-5, is NAGVMQNPRHLVRRRGQEARLRCSPMKGHSHVYWYRQLPEEGLKFMVYLQKENIIDESGMPKERFSAEFPKEGPSILRIQQVVRGDSAAYFCASSARGESGQPQHFGDGTRLSIL.

This chain links TRBV30 with TRBJ2-3; D unresolved. CDR3 length: 12 amino acids. Germline V gene data show CDR1 as GTSNPN and CDR2 as SVGIG (reference sequence). The ends were cut back, 2 bases at V and 5 bases at J, with 8 bases in the middle. The CDR3 DNA follows: TGTGCCTGGAGTCTCTCGTTAGATACGCAGTATTTT. It encodes CAWSLSLDTQYF.

V usage is TRBV6-1 and J usage is TRBJ2-2, with no clear D. The germline CDR1 and CDR2 sequences are MNHNS and SASEGT. The CDR3 is 14 amino acids. Trimming took off 6 bases at V and 4 bases at J, with 12 bases between the two ends. CDR3 coding DNA: TGTGCCAGCAGCAATATGAGGAGCACCGGGGAGCTGTTTTTT. Residues: CASSNMRSTGELFF.

The chain is built from TRBV4-2 and TRBJ2-7; 10 bases are a match to TRBD2. The V gene end was trimmed by 0 bases and the J gene end by 4 bases; junction bases not matched to a gene: 12. The germline V gene has CDR1 LGHNA and CDR2 YNFKEQ. The CDR3 consists of 18 residues. Here the CDR3 DNA reads TGTGCCAGCAGCCAAGAGGCTAGCGGGGGTACAACACCATACGAGCAGTACTTC. Translation: CASSQEASGGTTPYEQYF.

This clone was seen a few times. The chain carries TRBV29-1 and TRBJ1-1; tentative D call: TRBD1 (6 bases). From germline, CDR1 is SQVTM and CDR2 ANQGSEA. This CDR3 is built from 12 residues. The ends were cut back, 7 bases at V and 11 bases at J, with 20 bases in the middle. The CDR3 DNA follows: TGCAGCGCCCTCGAACCAGGGGATCGGGCTTTCTTT. The encoded protein is CSALEPGDRAFF. The variable domain in full, with the rest retrieved from reference TRBV29-1 and TRBJ1-1, is SAVISQKPSRDICQRGTSLTIQCQVDSQVTMMFWYRQQPGQSLTLIATANQGSEATYESGFVIDKFPISRPNLTFSTLTVSNMSPEDSSIYLCSALEPGDRAFFGQGTRLTVV.

This sequence joins TRBV28 and TRBJ2-2; D possibly corresponds to TRBD1 (6 bases). This CDR3 contains 14 residues. From germline, CDR1 is MDHEN and CDR2 SYDVKM. Trimming cost V 3 bases and J 6 bases, with 11 bases left between them. CDR3 in DNA: TGTGCCAGCAGTTTGGTAACAGGGTCCGGGGAGCTGTTTTTT. Residues: CASSLVTGSGELFF.

The chain employs TRBV7-9 and TRBJ2-7; possible D gene TRBD2, 5 bases. The germline CDR1 and CDR2 sequences are SEHNR and FQNEAQ (reference sequence). Trimming shortened V by 0 bases and J by 5 bases, and 5 bases separated the two germline ends. The CDR3 sequence is 12 residues long. The CDR3 DNA reads as TGTGCCAGCAGCTTAGCCGGGGACGAGCAGTACTTC. Its protein is CASSLAGDEQYF. Drawing the rest from reference TRBV7-9 and TRBJ2-7, the complete variable domain is DTGVSQNPRHKITKRGQNVTFRCDPISEHNRLYWYRQTLGQGPEFLTYFQNEAQLEKSRLLSDRFSAERPKGSFSTLEIQRTEQGDSAMYLCASSLAGDEQYFGPGTRLTVT.

The gene calls are TRBV7-2 and TRBJ1-1; the D is unclear. The CDR3 is 12 residues long. CDR1 is SGHTA and CDR2 is FQGNSA in the germline V gene. Trimming took off 3 bases at V and 6 bases at J, with 8 bases between the two ends. This chain's CDR3 is CASSLSDPEAFF. The CDR3 bases are TGTGCCAGCAGCTTGTCAGATCCTGAAGCTTTCTTT.

The V gene is TRBV10-2, the J gene TRBJ2-7, with a possible D match to TRBD1 (6 bases). CDR3 length: 14 amino acids. V gave up 8 bases and J gave up 0 bases, with 14 bases separating them. Germline-derived CDR1 and CDR2 are WSHSY and SAAADI. Here the CDR3 DNA reads TGCGCCAGCTCAACGGACAGAAACTCCTACGAGCAGTACTTC. This codes for CASSTDRNSYEQYF.

This clone appeared once. The rearrangement joins TRBV4-3 to TRBJ1-2, with D possibly TRBD1 on 5 matching bases. Germline V gene data show CDR1 as LGHNA and CDR2 as YSLEER. The CDR3 covers 14 residues. V was cut by 3 bases and J by 4 bases, with 12 bases left in between. CDR3 coding DNA: TGCGCCAGCAGCCAGTCCCGGGGCTCCTATGGCTACACCTTC. As protein: CASSQSRGSYGYTF.

The genes are TRBV6-1 and TRBJ2-1, with no clear D. The germline V gene has CDR1 MNHNS and CDR2 SASEGT. The CDR3 has 14 residues. Deletions cut 8 bases from V and 6 bases from J, with 17 bases between. The CDR3 reads CASGKEPIGNEQFF. In DNA, the CDR3 is TGTGCCAGCGGAAAAGAACCCATTGGCAATGAGCAGTTCTTC.

The CDR3 loop reads CASSAPGAGGKEETQYF. CDR3 bases: TGTGCCAGCAGTGCTCCGGGGGCGGGGGGGAAAGAAGAGACCCAGTACTTC. J is TRBJ2-5 and V is TRBV6-1; TRBD2 aligns across 9 bases. The trim removed 4 bases at V and 3 bases at J, leaving 12 bases unmatched. Germline CDR1 reads MNHNS; CDR2 reads SASEGT. This CDR3 is built from 17 residues.

This rearrangement joins TRBV4-3 to TRBJ1-5, with a possible D match to TRBD1 (5 bases). Trimming stripped 0 bases from V and 6 bases from J, with 12 bases between. This CDR3 has 15 amino acids. The V gene's germline CDR1 is LGHNA and CDR2 YSLEER. CDR3 in DNA: TGCGCCAGCAGCCAAGATCAGGGTGAGGGTCAGCCCCAGCATTTT. Residues: CASSQDQGEGQPQHF.